This T cell receptor (beta chain) emerged from a study of cytomegalovirus exposure and HLA in healthy donors. This clone was seen a few times. Its matching antigen is unknown. The same CDR3 is also encoded by other DNA sequences in this sample. Both 60 Vbeta primers and 13 Jbeta primers went into the PCR. Method: immunoSEQ multiplex PCR; TCRdb's copy keeps in-frame clones and lacks some. The table lists 130,000 or so clones, 70% to 75% of them singletons. Study-wide results and limits: TCR beta sequences reportedly predicted the HLA-A and HLA-B alleles of most subjects accurately. In a later analysis, at a false discovery rate of 0.05, roughly 18,000 TCR beta sequences were associated with HLA alleles.

Sequencing input: PBMCs. The TCR sequence derives from a man aged 30 to 45 in good health and CMV-seronegative.

CDR3 bases: TGTGCCAGCAGCTTAGGACTACTCTACGAGCAGTACTTC. It specifies CASSLGLLYEQYF. The chain combines TRBV7-9 with TRBJ2-7; maybe TRBD2 (5 bases). Per the germline V gene, CDR1 is SEHNR and CDR2 is FQNEAQ (reference sequence). The CDR3 has 13 amino acids. Trimming pared 1 base from V and 3 bases from J, leaving 7 bases between.